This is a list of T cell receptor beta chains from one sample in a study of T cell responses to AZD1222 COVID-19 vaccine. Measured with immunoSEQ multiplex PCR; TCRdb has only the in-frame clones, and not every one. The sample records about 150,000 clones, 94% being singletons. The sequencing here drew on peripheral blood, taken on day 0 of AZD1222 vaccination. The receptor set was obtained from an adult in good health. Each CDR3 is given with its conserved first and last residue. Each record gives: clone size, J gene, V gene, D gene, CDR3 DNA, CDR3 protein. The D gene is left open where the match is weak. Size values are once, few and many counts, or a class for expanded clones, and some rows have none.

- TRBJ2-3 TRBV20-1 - TGCAGTGCTATAGGGGGTACGCAGTATTTT CSAIGGTQYF
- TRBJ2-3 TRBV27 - TGTGCCAGCAGTTCCGGGATGCGAGATACGCAGTATTTT CASSSGMRDTQYF
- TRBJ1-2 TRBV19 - TGTGCCAGTAGTTGGGGCGAGGACTCTAACTATGGCTACACCTTC CASSWGEDSNYGYTF
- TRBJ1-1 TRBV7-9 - TGTGCCAGCAGCTACGGGGGCGAGAAAGCTTTCTTT CASSYGGEKAFF
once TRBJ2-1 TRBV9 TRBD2 TGTGCCAGCAGCGCCTGGACTAGGAGCGACACCAATGAGCAGTTCTTC CASSAWTRSDTNEQFF
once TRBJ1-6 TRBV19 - TGTGCCAGCCATCGAGGGGCGAGTAATTCACCCCTCCACTTT CASHRGASNSPLHF
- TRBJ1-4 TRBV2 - TGTGCCAGCAGTTCCAGGGCGGGCCCTAATGAAAAACTGTTTTTT CASSSRAGPNEKLFF
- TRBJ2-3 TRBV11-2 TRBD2 TGTGCCAGCAGTGTTGGTGGCGGGGGATTCACAGATACGCAGTATTTT CASSVGGGGFTDTQYF
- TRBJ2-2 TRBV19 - TGTGCCAGTAGTATAGCCGTCCCCCTCGCCGCCGGGGAGCTGTTTTTT CASSIAVPLAAGELFF
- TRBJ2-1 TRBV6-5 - TGTGCCAGCAGTCCTTATAGCTACAATGAGCAGTTCTTC CASSPYSYNEQFF
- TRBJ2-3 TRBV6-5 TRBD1 TGTGCCAGCACCGGAGCAGGGGGCGACCTCACGCAGTATTTT CASTGAGGDLTQYF
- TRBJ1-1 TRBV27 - TGTGCCAGCAGTTTAACAGGTAACACTGAAGCTTTCTTT CASSLTGNTEAFF
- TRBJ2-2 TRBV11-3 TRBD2 TGTGCCAGCAGCTCGGGGACTAGCGGGACCACCGGGGAGCTGTTTTTT CASSSGTSGTTGELFF
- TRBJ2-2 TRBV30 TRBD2 TGTGCCTGGAGTCGGCGGGCTAGCGGGAGGGTAACCGGGGAGCTGTTTTTT CAWSRRASGRVTGELFF
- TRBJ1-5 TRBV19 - TGTGCCAGTAGTATAAGCAGGGTCAGATACAGATTTCAGCCCCAGCATTTT CASSISRVRYRFQPQHF
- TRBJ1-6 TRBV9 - TGTGCCAGCAGCCCCCGCGGGGGGTATAATTCACCCCTCCACTTT CASSPRGGYNSPLHF
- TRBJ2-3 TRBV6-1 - TGTGCCAGCAGTGAATCGCAGGGCGCAGATACGCAGTATTTT CASSESQGADTQYF
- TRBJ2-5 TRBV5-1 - TGCGCCAGCAGCTCACCAGACTACCTAGGGGAGACCCAGTACTTC CASSSPDYLGETQYF
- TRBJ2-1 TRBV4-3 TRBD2 TGCGCCAGCAGCCAAGGGGGACTAGCGGGAGTGAATGAGCAGTTCTTC CASSQGGLAGVNEQFF
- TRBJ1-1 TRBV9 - TGTGCCAGCAGCCCTAGGGCAGGTTTGAACACTGAAGCTTTCTTT CASSPRAGLNTEAFF
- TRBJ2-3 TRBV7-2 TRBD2 TGTGCCAGCAGCTTACCCGGGACTAGCCAAGGGGGAGATACGCAGTATTTT CASSLPGTSQGGDTQYF
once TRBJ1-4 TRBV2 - TGTGCCAGCAGTGATGAACGCCCCTCAACTAATGAAAAACTGTTTTTT CASSDERPSTNEKLFF
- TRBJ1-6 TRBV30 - TGTGCCTGGAGTAAATACTCGACAAGACCCAATTCACCCCTCCACTTT CAWSKYSTRPNSPLHF
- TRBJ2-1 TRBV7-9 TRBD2 TGTGCCAGCACCTTACGCCCGACTAGCGGCTCCTACAATGAGCAGTTCTTC CASTLRPTSGSYNEQFF
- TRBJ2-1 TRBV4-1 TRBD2 TGCGCCAGCACAACAATAGCGGGGTCCTACAATGAGCAGTTCTTC CASTTIAGSYNEQFF
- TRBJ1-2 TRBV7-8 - TGTGCCAGCAGCTTAGAGGGCGCTCCGAACTATGGCTACACCTTC CASSLEGAPNYGYTF
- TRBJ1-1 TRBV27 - TGTGCCAGCAGAAACCACGGCGGAGAAGCTTTCTTT CASRNHGGEAFF
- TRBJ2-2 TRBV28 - TGTGCCAGCAGTGGGGATGTGCCCGGGGAGCTGTTTTTT CASSGDVPGELFF
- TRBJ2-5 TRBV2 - TGTGCCAGCAGGGGGAGTAATCCGGGAGAGACCCAGTACTTC CASRGSNPGETQYF
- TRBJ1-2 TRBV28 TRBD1 TGTGCCAGCAGTTCGTACCAGGGGGCGCGTTACTATGGCTACACCTTC CASSSYQGARYYGYTF
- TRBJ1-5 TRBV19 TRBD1 TGTGCCAGTAGTATCAGGGGGGGCCGGATACTAAGGGGCAATCAGCCCCAGCATTTT CASSIRGGRILRGNQPQHF
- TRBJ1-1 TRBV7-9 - TGTGCCAGCAGCTTAGCGGCAGGGGTGGTTGAAGCTTTCTTT CASSLAAGVVEAFF
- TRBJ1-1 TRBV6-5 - TGTGCCAGCCTCGGACGACCGAACACTGAAGCTTTCTTT CASLGRPNTEAFF
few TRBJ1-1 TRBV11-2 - TGTGCCAGCAGCTTGACGGGTGAAGCTTTCTTT CASSLTGEAFF
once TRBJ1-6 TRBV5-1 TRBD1 TGCGCCAGCAGCCTTAGACAGGGGGCGGACTCACCCCTCCACTTT CASSLRQGADSPLHF
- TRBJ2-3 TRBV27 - TGTGCCAGCAGTCCAAGAGGCTCTTCCCTATCCGATACGCAGTATTTT CASSPRGSSLSDTQYF
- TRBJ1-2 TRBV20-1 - TGCAGTGCGGGACTGCCTTATGGCTACACCTTC CSAGLPYGYTF
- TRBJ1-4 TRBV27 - TGTGCCAGCAGTTTCTCTGGACTAAGGGGTATGGAAAAACTGTTTTTT CASSFSGLRGMEKLFF
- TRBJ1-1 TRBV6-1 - TGTGCCAGCAGTGAAGCGCTTCGGTCCGAGTCCAAGCGGGAAGCTTTCTTT CASSEALRSESKREAFF
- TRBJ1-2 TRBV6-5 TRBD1 TGTGCCAGCAGTTACTCGACAGGGGGCTATGGCTACACCTTC CASSYSTGGYGYTF
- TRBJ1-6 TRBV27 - TGTGCCAGCAGTTCCCTTATTTGGGGGTTGGATTCACCCCTCCACTTT CASSSLIWGLDSPLHF
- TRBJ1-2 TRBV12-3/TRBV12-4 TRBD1 TGTGCCAGCGGACAGGGTACCTATGGCTACACCTTC CASGQGTYGYTF
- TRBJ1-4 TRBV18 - TGTGCCAGCTCACTACAGAGTAATGAAAAACTGTTTTTT CASSLQSNEKLFF
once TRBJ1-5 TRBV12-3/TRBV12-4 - TGTGCCAGCACCCCCCTCCGGGGTCAGCCCCAGCATTTT CASTPLRGQPQHF
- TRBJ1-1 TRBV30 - TGTGCCTTGGACCTCGGGCGCGGCAGCACTGAAGCTTTCTTT CALDLGRGSTEAFF
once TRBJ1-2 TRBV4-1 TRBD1 TGCGCCAGCAGCTTGACAGGGATCTATGGCTACACCTTC CASSLTGIYGYTF
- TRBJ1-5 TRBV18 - TGTGCCAGCTCCACGGGCAATCAGCCCCAGCATTTT CASSTGNQPQHF
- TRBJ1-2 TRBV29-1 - TGCAGCGTTGAAGATCATAAGGGGCCGTACTATGGCTACACCTTC CSVEDHKGPYYGYTF
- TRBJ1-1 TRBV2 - TGTGCCAGCAGTGCTCAGGGTACGACTGAAGCTTTCTTT CASSAQGTTEAFF
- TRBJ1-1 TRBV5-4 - TGTGCCAGCAGCTTGGAGCCAGGGAATATCATGAACACTGAAGCTTTCTTT CASSLEPGNIMNTEAFF
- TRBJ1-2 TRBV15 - TGTGCCACCAGCAAAACGGATGGCTATGGCTACACCTTC CATSKTDGYGYTF
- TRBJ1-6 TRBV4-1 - TGCGCCAGCAGCCAAGGCCCTAACAGGGAAGCACCCCTCCACTTT CASSQGPNREAPLHF
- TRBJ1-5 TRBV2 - TGTGCCAGCAGTATCACTCAGCCCCAGCATTTT CASSITQPQHF